One and the same sample provided the 22 T cell receptor beta chains below, sequenced in a study of Tregs in tolerant kidney transplant recipients. The data were produced by immunoSEQ multiplex PCR, yet TCRdb's version contains in-frame clones alone and is incomplete. This table holds 50,000 or so clones, approximately 89% found once. The nonmyeloablative bone marrow transplants came from related graft donors, with transient mixed chimerism. Sequenced here: CD8+ T cells from blood (PBMCs), sampled 12 months after the transplant. The receptors derive from a human patient who received a combined kidney and bone marrow transplant. Some T cells may be graft donor cells.

The CDR3 nucleotides read TGTGCCAGTAAGATGGGGCAGGGCAGCTATGGCTACACCTTC. It codes for CASKMGQGSYGYTF. The chain links TRBV19 to TRBJ1-2, with D possibly matching TRBD1 (5 bases). The germline V gene encodes CDR1 LNHDA and CDR2 SQIVND (reference sequence). Trimming took 7 bases from V and 4 from J, leaving 16 bases between them. CDR3 size: 14 residues.

This chain links TRBV2 with TRBJ2-7; possibly TRBD2 for D (6 bases). The V gene lost 11 bases and the J gene lost 0 bases, with 17 bases spanning the gap. The CDR3 is 14 residues long. Germline lookup yields CDR1 SNHLY and CDR2 FYNNEI. CDR3 protein: CAVGGLEDSYEQYF. The CDR3 coding sequence is TGTGCCGTTGGAGGGCTCGAAGACTCCTACGAGCAGTACTTC.

The chain uses TRBV7-9 and TRBJ2-1, with D tentatively TRBD2 (5 bases). CDR3 length equals 12 residues. V lost 5 bases, J lost 6 bases, and 8 bases lay in between. Germline assignment: CDR1 SEHNR and CDR2 FQNEAQ (reference sequence). The CDR3 nucleotides read TGTGCCAGCAGCCCCGGAGGCAATGAGCAGTTCTTC. This translates into CASSPGGNEQFF.

This sequence joins TRBV19 and TRBJ1-1, with D perhaps TRBD1 (5 bases). The CDR3 covers 13 residues. With 3 bases removed from V and 4 bases from J, the gap between germline ends came to 9 bases. From germline, CDR1 is LNHDA and CDR2 SQIVND (reference sequence). CDR3: CASSIYGATEAFF. The CDR3 coding sequence is TGTGCCAGTAGTATTTATGGGGCCACTGAAGCTTTCTTT.

The J gene is TRBJ1-2, the V gene TRBV7-9; D uncertain. This CDR3 is 11 amino acids long. CDR1 is SEHNR and CDR2 is FQNEAQ in the germline V gene (reference sequence). V lost 5 bases to trimming and J lost 3 bases, with 4 bases between them. In nucleotides, the CDR3 is TGTGCCAGCAGCCCGGACTATGGCTACACCTTC. Its protein is CASSPDYGYTF.

The V gene is TRBV4-2, the J gene TRBJ1-1; D unresolved. Between the trimmed V and J ends, which lost 0 bases and 5 bases, there was a span of 19 bases. Germline lookup yields CDR1 LGHNA and CDR2 YNFKEQ. This CDR3 is built from 17 residues. The CDR3 DNA sequence: TGTGCCAGCAGCCAAGATCCGGGAAGACCCACACATACTGAAGCTTTCTTT. It specifies CASSQDPGRPTHTEAFF.

This clone was counted a single time. The J gene is TRBJ2-6, the V gene TRBV5-1, with D hard to call. This CDR3 is 15 amino acids long. Per germline, CDR1 SGHRS and CDR2 YFSETQ. Deletions cut 0 bases from V and 0 bases from J, with 4 bases between. CDR3 DNA sequence: TGCGCCAGCAGCTTGGTTAGCTCTGGGGCCAACGTCCTGACTTTC. Amino acid sequence: CASSLVSSGANVLTF. Based on the CDR3 plus reference TRBV5-1 and TRBJ2-6, the full variable domain is KAGVTQTPRYLIKTRGQQVTLSCSPISGHRSVSWYQQTPGQGLQFLFEYFSETQRNKGNFPGRFSGRQFSNSRSEMNVSTLELGDSALYLCASSLVSSGANVLTFGAGSRLTVL.

This chain links TRBV28 with TRBJ2-1; tentative D call: TRBD1 (5 bases). V lost 6 bases to trimming and J lost 0 bases, with 18 bases between them. Germline CDR1 is MDHEN and CDR2 is SYDVKM. This CDR3 region has 17 residues. The CDR3 DNA sequence: TGTGCCAGCAGCCTGCGGTCCCAGGGAAGCTCCTACAATGAGCAGTTCTTC. Residues: CASSLRSQGSSYNEQFF. Combining the CDR3 with reference TRBV28 and TRBJ2-1 gives the whole variable domain DVKVTQSSRYLVKRTGEKVFLECVQDMDHENMFWYRQDPGLGLRLIYFSYDVKMKEKGDIPEGYSVSREKKERFSLILESASTNQTSMYLCASSLRSQGSSYNEQFFGPGTRLTVL.

The chain has TRBV15 and TRBJ2-2; a weak D match, TRBD2 (7 bases). CDR1 and CDR2 (germline): LNHNV, YYDKDF (reference sequence). Trimming pared 1 base from V and 6 bases from J, leaving 18 bases between. The CDR3 covers 17 residues. The DNA of the CDR3 is TGTGCCACCAGCAGAGGTCAGGGGACTACCCTTTCCGGGGAGCTGTTTTTT. Its protein is CATSRGQGTTLSGELFF.

This chain links TRBV2 with TRBJ2-7; 9 nucleotides match TRBD2. The CDR3 is made up of 15 amino acids. V dropped 4 bases and J dropped 3; count of bases not matched to a gene: 7. Germline V gene lookup returns CDR1 SNHLY and CDR2 FYNNEI. For the CDR3, the DNA is TGTGCCAGCAGTGTGGGTAGCGGGAGAGGCTACGAGCAGTACTTC. Residues: CASSVGSGRGYEQYF.

The V and J genes are TRBV27 and TRBJ1-6; TRBD1 might be the D (6 bases). CDR3 length equals 18 residues. V was clipped by 1 base and J by 0 bases, with 13 bases between them. Germline-derived CDR1 and CDR2 are MNHEY and SMNVEV (reference sequence). CDR3 amino acids: CASSLLGHPSSYNSPLHF. The CDR3 DNA follows: TGTGCCAGCAGTTTATTGGGACACCCGAGCTCCTATAATTCACCCCTCCACTTT.

The V gene is TRBV23-1, the J gene TRBJ1-1; D is perhaps TRBD1 (6 bases). TRBV23-1 carries the ORF label, with uncertain function. V was cut by 0 bases and J by 8 bases, with 28 bases left in between. The CDR3 length is 19 residues. The CDR3 coding sequence is TGCGCCAGCAGTCAATCGTTAAATCGTGAAAGCAGGGGCGACGGGGAAGCTTTCTTT. Protein: CASSQSLNRESRGDGEAFF.

The V and J genes are TRBV9 and TRBJ2-5; D perhaps matches TRBD2 (6 bases). The CDR3 extends over 14 amino acids. Germline CDR1 and CDR2: SGDLS and YYNGEE. V lost 4 bases and J 2 bases, leaving 12 bases between the germline ends. The CDR3 is CASSSGRVQETQYF. The CDR3, as DNA: TGTGCCAGCAGCTCCGGGAGAGTTCAAGAGACCCAGTACTTC. The variable domain in full, with the rest retrieved from reference TRBV9 and TRBJ2-5, is DSGVTQTPKHLITATGQRVTLRCSPRSGDLSVYWYQQSLDQGLQFLIQYYNGEERAKGNILERFSAQQFPDLHSELNLSSLELGDSALYFCASSSGRVQETQYFGPGTRLLVL.

The V call is TRBV5-1, the J call TRBJ2-4; the D gene is possibly TRBD1 (5 bases). The germline V gene has CDR1 SGHRS and CDR2 YFSETQ. This CDR3 region has 18 residues. Trimming pared 1 base from V and 1 base from J, leaving 18 bases between. The CDR3 DNA is TGCGCCAGCAGCTTGACTCAGGGCTTCGAAGGGGCCAAAAACATTCAGTACTTC. It yields the protein CASSLTQGFEGAKNIQYF.

V and J are TRBV2 and TRBJ2-7, with 10 bases aligning to TRBD2. V lost 3 bases to trimming and J lost 3 bases; unmatched junction nucleotides: 11. The CDR3 length is 17 residues. Germline V lookup: CDR1 SNHLY, CDR2 FYNNEI. The CDR3 nucleotides are TGTGCCAGCAGTGAGGGTCTAGCGGGGGCCGCAGTCTACGAGCAGTACTTC. This gives the protein CASSEGLAGAAVYEQYF.

The chain is built from TRBV5-1 and TRBJ2-2; 7 nucleotides align to TRBD2. The CDR3 has 16 amino acids. V dropped 4 bases and J dropped 2; count of bases not matched to a gene: 8. Germline CDR1 SGHRS, CDR2 YFSETQ. The CDR3: CASSPIWGGNTGELFF. For the CDR3, the DNA is TGCGCCAGCAGCCCCATTTGGGGGGGTAACACCGGGGAGCTGTTTTTT.

This chain connects TRBV4-2 to TRBJ2-1; the match to TRBD1 covers 9 bases. The germline gives CDR1 LGHNA, CDR2 YNFKEQ. This CDR3 is 15 amino acids long. V lost 0 bases and J lost 10; bases outside the gene matches: 7. DNA for the CDR3: TGTGCCAGCAGCCAAGACCCACAGGGGGCTATGGAGCAGTTCTTC. Translating gives CASSQDPQGAMEQFF.

The chain has TRBV11-2 and TRBJ2-3, with TRBD2 identical over 7 bases. CDR3 length: 15 amino acids. The V gene's germline CDR1 is SGHAT and CDR2 FQNNGV. After removal of 2 bases from V and 2 bases from J, the junction contained 4 bases not matched to a gene. The CDR3 bases are TGTGCCAGCAGCTTATCGGCGGGGGACACAGATACGCAGTATTTT. It codes for CASSLSAGDTDTQYF. The complete variable domain, with remaining parts taken from reference TRBV11-2 and TRBJ2-3, reads EAGVAQSPRYKIIEKRQSVAFWCNPISGHATLYWYQQILGQGPKLLIQFQNNGVVDDSQLPKDRFSAERLKGVDSTLKIQPAKLEDSAVYLCASSLSAGDTDTQYFGPGTRLTVL.

The J gene is TRBJ2-1, the V gene TRBV7-6; 7 nucleotides match TRBD1. The V segment lost 5 bases and the J segment 7 bases; nucleotides outside the gene matches: 11. This CDR3 comprises 15 residues. The V gene's germline CDR1 is SGHVS and CDR2 FNYEAQ. The CDR3 is CASSLHTRGKNEQFF. CDR3 DNA sequence: TGTGCCAGCAGCCTACACACCAGGGGGAAAAATGAGCAGTTCTTC.

V is TRBV27 and J is TRBJ2-7, with D possibly being TRBD2 (5 bases). CDR3 length: 14 amino acids. Germline CDR1 reads MNHEY; CDR2 reads SMNVEV (reference sequence). Trimming shortened V by 2 bases and J by 6 bases, and 14 bases separated the two germline ends. This chain's CDR3 is CASSLLGSEGEQYF. CDR3 DNA sequence: TGTGCCAGCAGTTTACTGGGGAGCGAGGGCGAGCAGTACTTC.

The chain recombines TRBV7-2 with TRBJ2-3; 13 positions agree with TRBD2. CDR3 length: 16 amino acids. CDR1 is SGHTA, CDR2 FQGNSA, per germline. Germline trimming cut 5 bases from V and 1 base from J; bases unmatched to any gene: 3. The CDR3 bases are TGTGCCAGCAGCAAGGGACTAGCGGGGCGCACAGATACGCAGTATTTT. Translated, it gives CASSKGLAGRTDTQYF. The variable domain in full, with the rest retrieved from reference TRBV7-2 and TRBJ2-3, is GAGVSQSPSNKVTEKGKDVELRCDPISGHTALYWYRQSLGQGLEFLIYFQGNSAPDKSGLPSDRFSAERTGGSVSTLTIQRTQQEDSAVYLCASSKGLAGRTDTQYFGPGTRLTVL.

The chain links TRBV6-5 to TRBJ1-2; D perhaps matches TRBD1 (5 bases). Trimming removed 3 bases at V and 2 bases at J, with 13 bases between. The CDR3 runs 15 residues. Germline V lookup: CDR1 MNHEY, CDR2 SVGAGI. CDR3 nucleotides: TGTGCCAGCAGTTATAAAGGGGACTACAACTATGGCTACACCTTC. Translating gives CASSYKGDYNYGYTF.